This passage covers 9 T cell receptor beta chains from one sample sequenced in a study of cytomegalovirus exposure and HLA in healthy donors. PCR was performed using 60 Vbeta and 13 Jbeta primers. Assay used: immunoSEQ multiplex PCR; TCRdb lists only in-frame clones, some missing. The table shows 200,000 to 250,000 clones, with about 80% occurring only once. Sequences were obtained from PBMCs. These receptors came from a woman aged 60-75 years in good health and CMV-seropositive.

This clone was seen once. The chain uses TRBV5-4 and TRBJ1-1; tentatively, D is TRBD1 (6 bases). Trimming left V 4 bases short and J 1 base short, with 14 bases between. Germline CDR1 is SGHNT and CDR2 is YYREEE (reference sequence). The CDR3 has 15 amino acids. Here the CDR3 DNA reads TGTGCCAGCAGCATACGAGAACAGGGGAACACTGAAGCTTTCTTT. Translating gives CASSIREQGNTEAFF.

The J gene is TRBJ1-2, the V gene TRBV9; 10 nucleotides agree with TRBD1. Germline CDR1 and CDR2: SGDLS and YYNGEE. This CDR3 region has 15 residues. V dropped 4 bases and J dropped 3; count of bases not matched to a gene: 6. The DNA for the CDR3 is TGTGCCAGCAGCCCGGGAGGACAGGGGGACTATGGCTACACCTTC. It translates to CASSPGGQGDYGYTF.

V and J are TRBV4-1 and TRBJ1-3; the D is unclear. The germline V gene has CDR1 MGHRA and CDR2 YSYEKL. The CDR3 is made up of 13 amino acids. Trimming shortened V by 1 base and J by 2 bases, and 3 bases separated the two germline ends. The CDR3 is CASSQAAGNTIYF. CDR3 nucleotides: TGCGCCAGCAGCCAAGCGGCTGGAAACACCATATATTTT.

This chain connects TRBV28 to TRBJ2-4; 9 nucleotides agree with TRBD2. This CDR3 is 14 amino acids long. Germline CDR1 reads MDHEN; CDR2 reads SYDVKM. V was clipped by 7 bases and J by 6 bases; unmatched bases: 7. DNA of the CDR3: TGTGCCAGCACCGCGGGAGGGGGCAGAAACATTCAGTACTTC. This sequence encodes CASTAGGGRNIQYF.

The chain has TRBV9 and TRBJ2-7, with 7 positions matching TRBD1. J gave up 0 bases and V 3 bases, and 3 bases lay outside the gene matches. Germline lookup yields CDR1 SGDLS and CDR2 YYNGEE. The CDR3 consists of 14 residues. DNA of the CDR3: TGTGCCAGCAGCGCGAGGGGGCTCTCCTACGAGCAGTACTTC. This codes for CASSARGLSYEQYF.

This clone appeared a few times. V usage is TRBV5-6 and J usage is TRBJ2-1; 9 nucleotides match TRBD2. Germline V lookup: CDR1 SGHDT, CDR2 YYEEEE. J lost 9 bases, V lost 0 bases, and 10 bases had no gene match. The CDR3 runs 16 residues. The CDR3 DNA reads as TGTGCCAGCAGCTTGGGAAGGACTAGCGTGGTTAGTGAGCAGTTCTTC. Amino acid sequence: CASSLGRTSVVSEQFF.

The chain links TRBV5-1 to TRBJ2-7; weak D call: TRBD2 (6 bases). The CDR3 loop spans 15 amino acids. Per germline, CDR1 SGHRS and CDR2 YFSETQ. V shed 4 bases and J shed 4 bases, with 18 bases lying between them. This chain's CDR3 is CASSTPGLNPYEQYF. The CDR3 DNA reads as TGCGCCAGCAGCACCCCCGGACTAAATCCATACGAGCAGTACTTC.

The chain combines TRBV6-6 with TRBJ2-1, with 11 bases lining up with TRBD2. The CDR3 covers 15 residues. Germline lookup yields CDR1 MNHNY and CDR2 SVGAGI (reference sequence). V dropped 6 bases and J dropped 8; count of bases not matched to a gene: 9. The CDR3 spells CASRTTSGSGDEQFF. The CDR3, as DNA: TGTGCCAGCAGGACTACTAGCGGGAGTGGGGATGAGCAGTTCTTC.

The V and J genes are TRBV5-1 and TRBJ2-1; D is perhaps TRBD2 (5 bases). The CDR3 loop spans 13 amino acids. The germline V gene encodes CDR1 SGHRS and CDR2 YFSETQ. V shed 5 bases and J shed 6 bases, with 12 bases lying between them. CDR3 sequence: CASREGRSNEQFF. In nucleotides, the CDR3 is TGCGCCAGCAGAGAGGGCAGGAGCAATGAGCAGTTCTTC.